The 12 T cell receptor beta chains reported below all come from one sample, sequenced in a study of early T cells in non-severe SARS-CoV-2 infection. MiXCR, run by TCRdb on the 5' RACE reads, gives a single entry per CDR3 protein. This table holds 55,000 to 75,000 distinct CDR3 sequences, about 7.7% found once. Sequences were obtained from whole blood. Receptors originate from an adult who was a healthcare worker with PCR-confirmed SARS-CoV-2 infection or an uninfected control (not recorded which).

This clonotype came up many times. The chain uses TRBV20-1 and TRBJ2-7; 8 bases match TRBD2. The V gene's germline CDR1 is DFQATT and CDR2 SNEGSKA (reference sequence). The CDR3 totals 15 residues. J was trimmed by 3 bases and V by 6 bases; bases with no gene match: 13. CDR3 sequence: CSADNRGTSGYEQYF. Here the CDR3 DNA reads TGCAGTGCAGATAACCGCGGGACTAGTGGCTACGAGCAGTACTTC.

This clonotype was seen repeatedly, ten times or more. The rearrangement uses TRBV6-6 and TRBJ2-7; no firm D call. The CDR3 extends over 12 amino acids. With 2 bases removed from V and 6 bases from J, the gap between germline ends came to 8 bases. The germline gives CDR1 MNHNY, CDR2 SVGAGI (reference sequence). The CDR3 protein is CASSYSTIEQYF. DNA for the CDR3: TGTGCCAGCAGTTACAGTACTATCGAGCAGTACTTC.

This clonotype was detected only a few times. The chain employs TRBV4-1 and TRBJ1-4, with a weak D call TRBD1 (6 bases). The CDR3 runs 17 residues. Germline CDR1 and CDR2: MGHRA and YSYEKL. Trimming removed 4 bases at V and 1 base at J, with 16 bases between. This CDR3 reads CASSPKGGAGTNEKLFF. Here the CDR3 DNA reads TGCGCCAGCAGCCCCAAGGGGGGGGCCGGAACTAATGAAAAACTGTTTTTT.

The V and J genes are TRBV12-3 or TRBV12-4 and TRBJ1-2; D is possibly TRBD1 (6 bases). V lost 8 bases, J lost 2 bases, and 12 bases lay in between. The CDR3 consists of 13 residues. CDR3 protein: CASGGQGNYGYTF. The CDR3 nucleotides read TGTGCCAGCGGTGGGCAGGGGAACTATGGCTACACCTTC.

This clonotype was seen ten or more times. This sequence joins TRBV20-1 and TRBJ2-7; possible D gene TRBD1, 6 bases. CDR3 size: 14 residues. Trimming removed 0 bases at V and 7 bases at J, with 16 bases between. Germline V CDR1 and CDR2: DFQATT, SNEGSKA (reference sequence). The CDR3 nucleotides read TGCAGTGCTAGAGATCTAGGGGGTCGCAAGGAGCAGTACTTC. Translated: CSARDLGGRKEQYF.

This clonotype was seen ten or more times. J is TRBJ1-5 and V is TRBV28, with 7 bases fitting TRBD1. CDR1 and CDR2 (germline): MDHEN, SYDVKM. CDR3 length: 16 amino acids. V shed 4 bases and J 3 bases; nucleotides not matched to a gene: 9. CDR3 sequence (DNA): TGTGCCAGCAGTTCTCGACAGGGTGCTAACAATCAGCCCCAGCATTTT. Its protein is CASSSRQGANNQPQHF.

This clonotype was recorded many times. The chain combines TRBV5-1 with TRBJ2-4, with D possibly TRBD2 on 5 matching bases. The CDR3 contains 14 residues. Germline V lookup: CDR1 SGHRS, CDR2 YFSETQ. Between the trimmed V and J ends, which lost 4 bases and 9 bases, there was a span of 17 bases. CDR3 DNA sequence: TGCGCCAGCAGCCCGCCGAGCGGTTCTGGCATTCAGTACTTC. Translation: CASSPPSGSGIQYF.

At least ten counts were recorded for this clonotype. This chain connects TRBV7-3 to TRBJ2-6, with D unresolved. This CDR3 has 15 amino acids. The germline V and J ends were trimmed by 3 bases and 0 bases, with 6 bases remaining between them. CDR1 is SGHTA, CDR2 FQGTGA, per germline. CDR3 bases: TGTGCCAGCAGCTTTAGGAGCTCTGGGGCCAACGTCCTGACTTTC. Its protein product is CASSFRSSGANVLTF.

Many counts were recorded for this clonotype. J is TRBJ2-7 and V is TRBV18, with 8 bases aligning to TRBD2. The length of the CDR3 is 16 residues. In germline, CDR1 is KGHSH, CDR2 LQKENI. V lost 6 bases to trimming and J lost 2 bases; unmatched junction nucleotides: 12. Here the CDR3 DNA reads TGTGCCAGCTCCCCCTTGGAACGGGGGGGACCCTACGAGCAGTACTTC. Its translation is CASSPLERGGPYEQYF. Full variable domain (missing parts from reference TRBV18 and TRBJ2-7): NAGVMQNPRHLVRRRGQEARLRCSPMKGHSHVYWYRQLPEEGLKFMVYLQKENIIDESGMPKERFSAEFPKEGPSILRIQQVVRGDSAAYFCASSPLERGGPYEQYFGPGTRLTVT.

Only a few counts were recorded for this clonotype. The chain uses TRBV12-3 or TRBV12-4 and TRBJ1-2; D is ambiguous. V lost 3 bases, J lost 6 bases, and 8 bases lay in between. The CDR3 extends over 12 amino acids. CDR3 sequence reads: CASSFGIHGYTF. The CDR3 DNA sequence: TGTGCCAGCAGTTTCGGAATCCATGGCTACACCTTC.

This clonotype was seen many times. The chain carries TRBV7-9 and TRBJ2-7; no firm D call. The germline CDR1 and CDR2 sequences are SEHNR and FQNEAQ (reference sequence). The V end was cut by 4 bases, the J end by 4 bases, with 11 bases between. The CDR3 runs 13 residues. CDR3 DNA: TGTGCCAGCAGCTCTCGCTCTCAGTACGAGCAGTACTTC. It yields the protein CASSSRSQYEQYF. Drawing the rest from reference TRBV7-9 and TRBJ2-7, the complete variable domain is DTGVSQNPRHKITKRGQNVTFRCDPISEHNRLYWYRQTLGQGPEFLTYFQNEAQLEKSRLLSDRFSAERPKGSFSTLEIQRTEQGDSAMYLCASSSRSQYEQYFGPGTRLTVT.

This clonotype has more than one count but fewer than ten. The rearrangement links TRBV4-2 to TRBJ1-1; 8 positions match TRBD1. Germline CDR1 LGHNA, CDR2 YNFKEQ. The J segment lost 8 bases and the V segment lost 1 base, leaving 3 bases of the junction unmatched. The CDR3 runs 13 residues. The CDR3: CASSQGGQVEAFF. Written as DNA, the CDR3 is TGTGCCAGCAGCCAAGGGGGACAGGTGGAAGCTTTCTTT.